This T cell receptor (beta chain) was observed in a study of post-analysis software for immune sequencing data. Study summary: The patients showed relapsing-remitting, secondary progressive and progressive-relapsing multiple sclerosis courses. Study conclusions and caveats: Multiple sclerosis was associated with a significant reduction in normalized Chao1 diversity relative to controls. There were four or five TRBV segments more frequent in patients than controls, and TRBV5-6, TRBV5-1 and TRBV20-1 were among them. The F measure placed samples prepared in the same batch into strongly shared clusters.

A note on this clonotype: Antigen specificity is unknown.

TCR beta libraries were prepared from cDNA with unique molecular identifiers. Yield was roughly 0.5 million cDNA molecules from approximately 0.91 to 9.4 million T cells. Each CDR3 protein is one row after TCRdb ran MiXCR on the PCR reads. In the table there are roughly 870,000 distinct CDR3 sequences, around 50% of which are singletons. CDR3 size: 15 residues. Germline-derived CDR1 and CDR2 are SGDLS and YYNGEE. Trimming left V 3 bases short and J 7 bases short, with 14 bases between. The sequenced material came from blood. The sequence derives from a girl under 18 with multiple sclerosis. This rearrangement joins TRBV9 to TRBJ1-6, with no clear D. CDR3 residues: CASSEAAAPNSPLHF. The CDR3 coding sequence is TGTGCCAGCAGCGAGGCAGCCGCGCCCAATTCACCCCTCCACTTT.